The rows below give T cell receptor beta chains drawn from one sample of a study of blood T cells in healthy people across ages. TCRdb reprocessed the 5' RACE reads via MiXCR and lists one record per CDR3 protein. The sample lists fewer than 900,000 distinct CDR3 sequences, 49% seen once, with approximately 32% in the top ten. Sequencing input: blood. The receptors stem from a woman aged 60-75 years in good health. Both conserved end residues are part of each CDR3. D genes are given only for firm matches. The size field is filled for only some rows; it gives once, few, many or a size class.

v_gene	abundance	d_gene	len	j_gene	CDR3nt	CDR3aa
TRBV4-3	.	TRBD2	15	TRBJ2-3	TGCGCCAGCAGCCAAGTTCTAGCGGGACGAGATACGCAGTATTTT	CASSQVLAGRDTQYF
TRBV9	.	.	14	TRBJ1-5	TGTGCCAGCAGCCCTACAGGGAGGGAGCAGCCCCAGCATTTT	CASSPTGREQPQHF
TRBV30	.	.	14	TRBJ1-6	TGTGCCTGGAGTGTAAGGCCAGGGAATTCACCCCTCCACTTT	CAWSVRPGNSPLHF
TRBV11-2	few	TRBD2	18	TRBJ2-3	TGTGCCAGCAGATCTCGGACTAGCGGGGGGATTCACACAGATACGCAGTATTTT	CASRSRTSGGIHTDTQYF
TRBV14	.	.	15	TRBJ1-6	TGTGCCAGCAGCCAGCACAGGGTGAAGGGATCACCCCTCCACTTT	CASSQHRVKGSPLHF
TRBV28	many	.	14	TRBJ2-7	TGTGCCAGCAGCGGGTTGTTTAGGGTCTACGAGCAGTACTTC	CASSGLFRVYEQYF
TRBV9	.	TRBD2	15	TRBJ2-7	TGTGCCAGCAGCGTAGTGCCGGGACTATCCTACGAGCAGTACTTC	CASSVVPGLSYEQYF
TRBV21-1	.	.	16	TRBJ2-7	TGTGCCAGCAGCAAAAGGGGCAAGGGTGTGCCCTACGAGCAGTACTTC	CASSKRGKGVPYEQYF
TRBV12-3/TRBV12-4	few	.	14	TRBJ2-7	TGTGCCAGCAGCACGCCTAGCAAACCCTACGAGCAGTACTTC	CASSTPSKPYEQYF
TRBV25-1	.	.	12	TRBJ2-5	TGTGCCAGCAGTGAATCGACCGGTGAGCAGTACTTC	CASSESTGEQYF
TRBV20-1	.	.	17	TRBJ2-3	TGCAGTGCTAGAGATGGGCAGGGAAAGCTATACACAGATACGCAGTATTTT	CSARDGQGKLYTDTQYF
TRBV28	.	TRBD2	21	TRBJ2-5	TGTGCCAGCTCGCCCATTGGGACTAGCGGGAGGAGTTCTATAGGACAAGAGACCCAGTACTTC	CASSPIGTSGRSSIGQETQYF
TRBV4-2	.	.	18	TRBJ2-5	TGTGCCAGCAGCCAAGGGGGCACAGGGACGGGGGTTCGAGAGACCCAGTACTTC	CASSQGGTGTGVRETQYF
TRBV7-6	.	.	15	TRBJ1-4	TGTGCCAGCAGCTTAGACGGTTCAACTAATGAAAAACTGTTTTTT	CASSLDGSTNEKLFF
TRBV28	.	.	16	TRBJ2-5	TGTGCCAGCAGTCCCTCGAGGGCGGGTAGGGTAGAGACCCAGTACTTC	CASSPSRAGRVETQYF
TRBV21-1	many	.	13	TRBJ2-5	TGTGCCAGCCCGAGGGGACAGTCGGAGACCCAGTACTTC	CASPRGQSETQYF
TRBV27	.	.	15	TRBJ1-4	TGTGCCAGCAGTTCGGTCGAGGCCCCTCGTGAAAAACTGTTTTTT	CASSSVEAPREKLFF
TRBV5-1	.	TRBD2	14	TRBJ2-5	TGCGCCAGCAGCTTGTCCGGGGGGGGAGAGACCCAGTACTTC	CASSLSGGGETQYF
TRBV28	.	.	12	TRBJ1-2	TGTGCCACCGCGGACAGTAACTATGGCTACACCTTC	CATADSNYGYTF
TRBV7-2	.	TRBD1	14	TRBJ2-5	TGTGCCAGCAGCTTGGGACAGAAACCTGAGACCCAGTACTTC	CASSLGQKPETQYF
TRBV20-1	.	.	15	TRBJ2-3	TGCAGTGCTAGAGAACCGGCGAGGGCGGGGGATACGCAGTATTTT	CSAREPARAGDTQYF
TRBV7-2	few	.	15	TRBJ1-1	TGTGCCAGCAGCTCCGCGTATAGGGCGAACACTGAAGCTTTCTTT	CASSSAYRANTEAFF
TRBV7-8	.	.	13	TRBJ1-5	TGTGCCAGCAGCTGGGGGTCGTATCAGCCCCAGCATTTT	CASSWGSYQPQHF
TRBV7-6	.	.	13	TRBJ2-4	TGTGCCAGCAGCCCTTCCGCGGAGACCCAGCAGTACTTC	CASSPSAETQQYF
TRBV18	.	TRBD1	15	TRBJ2-7	TGTGCCAGCTCACGCCCGGGACAGGGATACCACGAGCAGTACTTC	CASSRPGQGYHEQYF
TRBV12-3/TRBV12-4	.	TRBD2	17	TRBJ2-1	TGTGCCAGCACCTCGATGACTAGCGGGAGGGCCGGGAATGAGCAGTTCTTC	CASTSMTSGRAGNEQFF
TRBV3-1	.	TRBD2	12	TRBJ2-5	TGTGCCAGCAGCCACACCGGACTAGAGCAGTACTTC	CASSHTGLEQYF
TRBV28	once	TRBD2	16	TRBJ2-1	TGTGCCAGCAGTCCCCGGGGTAGCGGGAGGGAAAATGAGCAGTTCTTC	CASSPRGSGRENEQFF
TRBV11-1	.	TRBD2	17	TRBJ2-3	TGTGCCAGCAGCTTAGCGTGGTCGGGGAGGGGCCCAGATACGCAGTATTTT	CASSLAWSGRGPDTQYF
TRBV27	.	.	16	TRBJ2-3	TGTGCCAGCAGTTTAGGAGGCCCGAAGGGTCCAGATACGCAGTATTTT	CASSLGGPKGPDTQYF
TRBV14	.	TRBD2	14	TRBJ2-3	TGTGCCAGCAGCAAGGGGACTAGCGCAGATACGCAGTATTTT	CASSKGTSADTQYF
TRBV7-3	many	.	14	TRBJ2-5	TGTGCCAGCAGTCGGGGCGGGCCTCAAGAGACCCAGTACTTC	CASSRGGPQETQYF
TRBV6-2/TRBV6-3	.	.	14	TRBJ1-1	TGTGCCAGCAGCCCCGTGATGTTGAACACTGAAGCTTTCTTT	CASSPVMLNTEAFF
TRBV20-1	.	.	13	TRBJ1-3	TGCAGTGCTGGGACGGAGAGTAGAAACACCATATATTTT	CSAGTESRNTIYF
TRBV5-1	.	.	16	TRBJ2-3	TGCGCCAGCAGCTTGGGGGACTTCTCTAGCACAGATACGCAGTATTTT	CASSLGDFSSTDTQYF
TRBV24-1	.	TRBD1	15	TRBJ2-5	TGTGCCACCAGTGACCCCGGGACAGAACAAGAGACCCAGTACTTC	CATSDPGTEQETQYF
TRBV6-1	.	TRBD1	15	TRBJ1-2	TGTGCCAGCAGTGAAATTGGACAGGCCCCACGTGGCTACACCTTC	CASSEIGQAPRGYTF
TRBV18	.	TRBD2	17	TRBJ2-1	TGTGCCAGCTCACCACCTGGTCTCCGGCGGGAGTACAATGAGCAGTTCTTC	CASSPPGLRREYNEQFF
TRBV20-1	few	TRBD2	20	TRBJ2-3	TGCAGTGCTTCCCCCCCGGGGCTAGCGGGAGGAGGTATTGATGCAGATACGCAGTATTTT	CSASPPGLAGGGIDADTQYF
TRBV6-1	.	TRBD1	14	TRBJ2-5	TGTGCCAGCGGAAGTTCAGGGGGCGGTGAGACCCAGTACTTC	CASGSSGGGETQYF
TRBV27	few	.	13	TRBJ1-5	TGTGCCAGCAGCCTCGACAGATATCAGCCCCAGCATTTT	CASSLDRYQPQHF